These 23 T cell receptor beta chains originate from one sample sequenced in a study of T cell responses to AZD1222 COVID-19 vaccine. Profiled with immunoSEQ multiplex PCR; TCRdb holds only in-frame clones, not every one. The profile shows 70,000 to 95,000 clones, over 75% of them singletons. Sequenced material: peripheral blood, taken 28 days after the second AZD1222 dose. These receptor sequences come from an adult who received the AZD1222 COVID-19 vaccine.

V gene TRBV7-2 combines with J gene TRBJ1-1; D uncertain. The germline V gene has CDR1 SGHTA and CDR2 FQGNSA. CDR3 length equals 14 residues. Trimming left V 1 base short and J 0 bases short, with 6 bases between. This chain's CDR3 is CASSLVEVNTEAFF. The DNA of the CDR3 is TGTGCCAGCAGCTTAGTAGAGGTGAACACTGAAGCTTTCTTT.

V is TRBV19 and J is TRBJ1-6; D is ambiguous. Germline-derived CDR1 and CDR2 are LNHDA and SQIVND (reference sequence). This CDR3 has 17 amino acids. V shed 1 base and J shed 7 bases, with 17 bases lying between them. The DNA of the CDR3 is TGTGCCAGTAGTATAGGAGGAGGGAGGATTAGAAATTCACCCCTCCACTTT. Its translation is CASSIGGGRIRNSPLHF.

The chain recombines TRBV12-5 with TRBJ1-2, with D perhaps TRBD1 (6 bases). Trimming removed 2 bases from V and 8 bases from J, with 12 bases in between. Germline CDR1 is LGHNT and CDR2 is FRNRAP. The CDR3 sequence is 13 residues long. CDR3 in DNA: TGTGCTAGTGGTTTGACAGGGAGGTACGGCTACACCTTC. Amino acid sequence: CASGLTGRYGYTF.

V and J are TRBV21-1 and TRBJ2-7; the DNA was not used to check the table's D call, TRBD1. TRBV21-1 is a pseudogene segment. The CDR3 has 14 residues. The CDR3 reads CASSKRQVCYEQYF. CDR3 sequence (DNA): TGTGCCAGCAGCAAAAGGCAGGTTTGTTACGAGCAGTACTTC.

The gene calls are TRBV11-2 and TRBJ2-3; D remains ambiguous. V was cut by 5 bases and J by 2 bases, with 17 bases left in between. The CDR3 is 16 amino acids. Germline CDR1 and CDR2: SGHAT and FQNNGV. Written as DNA, the CDR3 is TGTGCCAGCAGCCAGGTGCTGTCCACCGTCACAGATACGCAGTATTTT. As protein: CASSQVLSTVTDTQYF.

This rearrangement joins TRBV3-1 (or the pseudogene TRBV3-2) to TRBJ1-5; D is perhaps TRBD1 (6 bases). The CDR3 contains 16 residues. Per germline, CDR1 LGHDT and CDR2 YNNKEL (reference sequence). V lost 0 bases and J 4 bases, leaving 13 bases between the germline ends. The CDR3 protein is CASSQEKGTGNQPQHF. The CDR3 nucleotides are TGTGCCAGCAGCCAAGAAAAGGGAACAGGGAATCAGCCCCAGCATTTT.

The chain employs TRBV5-1 and TRBJ2-7, with 7 bases that match TRBD1. The CDR3 totals 14 residues. The J segment lost 3 bases and the V segment lost 4 bases, leaving 7 bases of the junction unmatched. Germline V CDR1 and CDR2: SGHRS, YFSETQ. This CDR3 is CASSVNRGDYEQYF. In DNA form, the CDR3 reads TGCGCCAGCAGCGTCAACAGGGGCGACTACGAGCAGTACTTC.

This chain links TRBV10-2 with TRBJ1-1; D is unresolved. Germline assignment: CDR1 WSHSY and CDR2 SAAADI. Trimming removed 6 bases at V and 4 bases at J, with 12 bases between. CDR3 size: 13 residues. The CDR3 DNA reads TGCGCCAGCAGCGAGGATATAGGCACTGAAGCTTTCTTT. Translating it yields CASSEDIGTEAFF.

In the case of this clone: Other DNA sequences within the sample encode an identical CDR3. The J gene is TRBJ1-6, the V gene TRBV18; D is ambiguous. The CDR3 has 12 amino acids. Trimming shortened V by 3 bases and J by 6 bases, and 3 bases separated the two germline ends. Germline assignment: CDR1 KGHSH and CDR2 LQKENI. The CDR3 nucleotides read TGTGCCAGCTCACCGATTAATTCACCCCTCCACTTT. Translated: CASSPINSPLHF.

The sample holds one count of this clone. The rearrangement joins TRBV3-1 (or the pseudogene TRBV3-2) to TRBJ1-2; maybe TRBD1 (5 bases). Germline V gives CDR1 LGHDT, CDR2 YNNKEL (reference sequence). Trimming stripped 1 base from V and 0 bases from J, with 9 bases between. The CDR3 totals 15 residues. The CDR3 nucleotides are TGTGCCAGCAGCCAAGGGGGCTGGACTAACTATGGCTACACCTTC. This encodes CASSQGGWTNYGYTF.

The chain has TRBV30 and TRBJ2-7, with TRBD2 matching 9 bases. Germline lookup yields CDR1 GTSNPN and CDR2 SVGIG (reference sequence). The CDR3 is 15 residues long. J was trimmed by 3 bases and V by 5 bases; bases with no gene match: 11. CDR3: CAWAWREGAGYEQYF. The CDR3 DNA follows: TGTGCCTGGGCTTGGCGGGAGGGTGCGGGCTACGAGCAGTACTTC.

This rearrangement joins TRBV20-1 to TRBJ2-1, with D unclear. The ends were cut back, 3 bases at V and 4 bases at J, with 13 bases in the middle. CDR3 length equals 14 residues. Germline V lookup: CDR1 DFQATT, CDR2 SNEGSKA (reference sequence). In DNA, the CDR3 is TGCAGTGCTAGTGATTCGTATTCGTACAATGAGCAGTTCTTC. Encoded protein: CSASDSYSYNEQFF.

The chain carries TRBV19 and TRBJ1-6, with 9 bases matching TRBD1. The ends lost 7 bases at V and 7 bases at J; junction bases unmatched: 8. This CDR3 contains 15 residues. Germline assignment: CDR1 LNHDA and CDR2 SQIVND (reference sequence). This CDR3 is CASTRGQGQNSPLHF. The CDR3 DNA reads as TGTGCCAGTACCCGGGGACAGGGACAGAATTCACCCCTCCACTTT.

The CDR3 region is CASTLDGGVLHSPLHF. The CDR3 nucleotides read TGTGCCAGCACCCTAGACGGGGGTGTTCTCCATTCACCCCTCCACTTT. The rearrangement joins TRBV27 to TRBJ1-6; TRBD1 is a possible D gene (5 bases). The germline V gene has CDR1 MNHEY and CDR2 SMNVEV (reference sequence). The CDR3 extends over 16 amino acids. Trimming removed 7 bases from V and 8 bases from J, with 21 bases in between.

The rearrangement links TRBV6-5 to TRBJ1-6, with D hard to call. Germline assignment: CDR1 MNHEY and CDR2 SVGAGI. V lost 7 bases to trimming and J lost 0 bases, with 10 bases between them. This CDR3 is 15 amino acids long. For the CDR3, the DNA is TGTGCCAGCATGTCGAGAAGCTCCTATAATTCACCCCTCCACTTT. It encodes CASMSRSSYNSPLHF.

This rearrangement joins TRBV7-9 to TRBJ1-2; no clear D gene. Germline CDR1 and CDR2: SEHNR and FQNEAQ (reference sequence). V was cut by 4 bases and J by 3 bases, with 12 bases left in between. This CDR3 region has 14 residues. CDR3 sequence: CASSSRTGDYGYTF. The CDR3 DNA follows: TGTGCCAGCAGCTCCCGGACCGGGGACTATGGCTACACCTTC. Complete variable domain (other parts from reference TRBV7-9 and TRBJ1-2): DTGVSQNPRHKITKRGQNVTFRCDPISEHNRLYWYRQTLGQGPEFLTYFQNEAQLEKSRLLSDRFSAERPKGSFSTLEIQRTEQGDSAMYLCASSSRTGDYGYTFGSGTRLTVV.

The V and J genes are TRBV7-9 and TRBJ1-1; D call uncertain. The V end lost 5 bases, the J end lost 6 bases, and 10 bases lay between the germline ends. The CDR3 is 12 residues long. Looked up from germline, CDR1 is SEHNR and CDR2 is FQNEAQ (reference sequence). CDR3 sequence: CASSPRIPEAFF. The CDR3, as DNA: TGTGCCAGCAGCCCACGTATACCTGAAGCTTTCTTT.

The chain combines TRBV13 with TRBJ2-2, with TRBD2 as a possible D gene (5 bases). Germline V gives CDR1 PRHDT, CDR2 FYEKMQ (reference sequence). This CDR3 is built from 13 residues. Trimming pared 5 bases from V and 6 bases from J, leaving 10 bases between. CDR3: CASSHSAAGELFF. The CDR3 bases are TGTGCCAGCAGCCATAGCGCGGCCGGGGAGCTGTTTTTT.

The chain is built from TRBV24-1 and TRBJ2-2; D may be TRBD2 (6 bases). V gave up 8 bases and J gave up 1 base, with 7 bases separating them. CDR3 length: 13 amino acids. The germline V gene encodes CDR1 KGHDR and CDR2 SFDVKD. The CDR3 is CATMEGNTGELFF. The DNA of the CDR3 is TGTGCCACCATGGAGGGGAACACCGGGGAGCTGTTTTTT.

The chain carries TRBV29-1 and TRBJ2-3; 8 positions agree with TRBD2. This CDR3 is built from 16 residues. The J segment lost 4 bases and the V segment lost 6 bases, leaving 15 bases of the junction unmatched. Germline lookup yields CDR1 SQVTM and CDR2 ANQGSEA. The CDR3 DNA sequence: TGCAGCGTCGCCATCGGGAGGGCCGGGCGATCAGATACGCAGTATTTT. Amino acid sequence: CSVAIGRAGRSDTQYF.

The chain links TRBV7-3 to TRBJ2-1, with TRBD2 matching over 12 bases. The CDR3 totals 15 residues. The V segment lost 5 bases and the J segment 8 bases; nucleotides outside the gene matches: 7. CDR1 is SGHTA and CDR2 is FQGTGA in the germline V gene. CDR3 in amino acids: CASSRLAGGPDEQFF. Here the CDR3 DNA reads TGTGCCAGCAGCCGCCTAGCGGGGGGGCCTGATGAGCAGTTCTTC.

The chain uses TRBV6-5 and TRBJ2-7, with 9 nucleotides matching TRBD1. This CDR3 has 15 residues. Germline V gene lookup returns CDR1 MNHEY and CDR2 SVGAGI. V shed 6 bases and J 3 bases; nucleotides not matched to a gene: 9. CDR3 sequence: CASRAPGTGFYEQYF. The CDR3 DNA sequence: TGTGCCAGCAGGGCCCCCGGGACAGGGTTCTACGAGCAGTACTTC.

V is TRBV14 and J is TRBJ2-7; D uncertain. Per the germline V gene, CDR1 is SGHDN and CDR2 is FVKESK. V was shortened by 4 bases and J by 0 bases, with 7 bases between the two germline ends. The CDR3 spans 13 residues. Here the CDR3 reads CASSRSPSYEQYF. CDR3 bases: TGTGCCAGCAGCCGCTCCCCCTCCTACGAGCAGTACTTC.